This TCR beta chain originates from a study of CD8+CD57+ T cells in acquired aplastic anemia. This clonotype showed up just a few times. Trimming cost V 5 bases and J 5 bases, with 19 bases left between them. Germline CDR1 is SGHTA and CDR2 is FQGNSA. The CDR3 totals 15 residues. Whoever was chosen for sequencing had shown CD8+CD57+ cell expansion by flow cytometry. Both TCR beta VDJ combination and CDR3 sequence profiling were carried out. Genomic DNA was the template for this profiling. TCRdb re-called the reads with MiXCR, one entry per CDR3 protein. The sample has hundreds of thousands of distinct CDR3 sequences, under 65% seen once.

This clonotype was sampled from a human donor with aplastic anemia. The chain recombines TRBV7-2 with TRBJ2-7, with TRBD2 as a possible D gene (6 bases). The sample comprised sorted CD4+, CD8+, or CD8+CD57+ T cells (not recorded which) from PBMCs. This CDR3 reads CASSQAGRGVDEQYF. CDR3 coding DNA: TGTGCCAGCAGCCAGGCGGGACGTGGGGTAGACGAGCAGTACTTC. Based on the CDR3 plus reference TRBV7-2 and TRBJ2-7, the full variable domain is GAGVSQSPSNKVTEKGKDVELRCDPISGHTALYWYRQSLGQGLEFLIYFQGNSAPDKSGLPSDRFSAERTGGSVSTLTIQRTQQEDSAVYLCASSQAGRGVDEQYFGPGTRLTVT.